The source of this TCR beta chain is a study of vaccination and CD4 T cells after COVID-19. Notes on the study in general: Spike mono-reactivity held for 304 of 307 vaccine-specific clones in convalescent patients.

TCRdb re-called the PCR reads with MiXCR, one entry per CDR3 protein. The sample lists about 18,000 distinct CDR3 sequences, approximately 62% occurring once. This clonotype was seen only a few times. The antigen is undetermined. PCR positivity dates ran from March to December 2020, preceding US Alpha, Beta and Delta variants. The CDR3 covers 12 residues. Trimming left V 9 bases short and J 0 bases short, with 6 bases between. Germline V lookup: CDR1 MNHEY, CDR2 SVGEGT. This TCR was recovered from a human donor who had recovered from COVID-19. Sequenced here: CD4+ T cells from blood, sampled after SARS-CoV-2 vaccination. The rearrangement links TRBV6-2 or TRBV6-3 to TRBJ1-5; unclear D gene. This CDR3 reads CASCNSNQPQHF. CDR3 DNA: TGTGCCAGTTGTAATAGCAATCAGCCCCAGCATTTT.